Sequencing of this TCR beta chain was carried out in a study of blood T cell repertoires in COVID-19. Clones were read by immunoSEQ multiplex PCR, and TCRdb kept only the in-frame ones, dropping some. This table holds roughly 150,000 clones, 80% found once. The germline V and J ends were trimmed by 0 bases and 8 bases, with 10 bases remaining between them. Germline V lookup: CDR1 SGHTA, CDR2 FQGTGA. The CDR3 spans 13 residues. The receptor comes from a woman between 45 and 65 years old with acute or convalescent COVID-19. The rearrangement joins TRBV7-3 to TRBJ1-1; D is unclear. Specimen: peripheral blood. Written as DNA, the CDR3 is TGTGCCAGCAGCTTAACGGTGGAGCAGGAAGCTTTCTTT. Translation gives CASSLTVEQEAFF.